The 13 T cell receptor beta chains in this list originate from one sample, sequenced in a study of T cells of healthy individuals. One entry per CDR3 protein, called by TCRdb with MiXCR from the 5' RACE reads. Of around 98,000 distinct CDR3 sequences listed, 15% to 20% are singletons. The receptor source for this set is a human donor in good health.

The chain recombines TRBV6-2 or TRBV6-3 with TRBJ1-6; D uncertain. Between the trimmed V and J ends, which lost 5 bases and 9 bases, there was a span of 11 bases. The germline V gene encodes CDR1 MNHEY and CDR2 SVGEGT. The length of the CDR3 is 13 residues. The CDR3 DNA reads TGTGCCAGCAGTAGTCAAGGGTCTTCACCCCTCCACTTT. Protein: CASSSQGSSPLHF.

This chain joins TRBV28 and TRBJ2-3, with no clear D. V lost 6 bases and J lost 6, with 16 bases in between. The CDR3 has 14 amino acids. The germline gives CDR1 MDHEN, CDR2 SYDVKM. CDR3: CASSLSSGFDTQYF. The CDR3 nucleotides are TGTGCCAGCAGCCTAAGCTCAGGATTCGATACGCAGTATTTT.

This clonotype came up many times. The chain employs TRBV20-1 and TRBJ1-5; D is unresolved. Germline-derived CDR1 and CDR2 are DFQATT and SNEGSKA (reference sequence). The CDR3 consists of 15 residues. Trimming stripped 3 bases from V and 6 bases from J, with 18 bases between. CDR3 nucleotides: TGCAGTGCTAGGGGCTTGGGTGGAGATTCTCAGCCCCAGCATTTT. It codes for CSARGLGGDSQPQHF.

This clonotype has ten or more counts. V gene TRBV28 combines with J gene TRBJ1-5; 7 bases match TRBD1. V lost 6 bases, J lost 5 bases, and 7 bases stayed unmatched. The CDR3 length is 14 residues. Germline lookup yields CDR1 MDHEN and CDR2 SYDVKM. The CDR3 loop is CASSLDREDQPQHF. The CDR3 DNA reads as TGTGCCAGCAGCCTCGACAGGGAAGATCAGCCCCAGCATTTT. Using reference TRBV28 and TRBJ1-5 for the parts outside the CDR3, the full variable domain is DVKVTQSSRYLVKRTGEKVFLECVQDMDHENMFWYRQDPGLGLRLIYFSYDVKMKEKGDIPEGYSVSREKKERFSLILESASTNQTSMYLCASSLDREDQPQHFGDGTRLSIL.

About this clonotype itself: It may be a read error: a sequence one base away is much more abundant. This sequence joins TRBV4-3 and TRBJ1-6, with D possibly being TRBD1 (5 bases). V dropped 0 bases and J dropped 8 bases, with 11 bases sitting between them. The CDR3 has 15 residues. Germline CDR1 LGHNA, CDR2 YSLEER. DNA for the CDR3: TGCGCCAGCAGCCAAGATTCAGGGTTGGATTCACCCCTCCACTTT. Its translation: CASSQDSGLDSPLHF.

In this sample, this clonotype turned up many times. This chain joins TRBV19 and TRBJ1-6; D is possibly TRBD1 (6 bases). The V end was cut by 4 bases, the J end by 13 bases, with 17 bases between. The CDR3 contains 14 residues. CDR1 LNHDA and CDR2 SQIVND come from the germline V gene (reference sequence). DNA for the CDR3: TGTGCCAGTAGTACGAGCAGGGGAGATTTGCCCCTCCACTTT. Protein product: CASSTSRGDLPLHF.

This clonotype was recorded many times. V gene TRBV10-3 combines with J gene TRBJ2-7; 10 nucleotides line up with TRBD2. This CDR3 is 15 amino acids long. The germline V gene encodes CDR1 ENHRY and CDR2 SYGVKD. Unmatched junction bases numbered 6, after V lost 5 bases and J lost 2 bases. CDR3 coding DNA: TGTGCCATCAGTACAACTAGCGGGGTTACCTACGAGCAGTACTTC. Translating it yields CAISTTSGVTYEQYF.

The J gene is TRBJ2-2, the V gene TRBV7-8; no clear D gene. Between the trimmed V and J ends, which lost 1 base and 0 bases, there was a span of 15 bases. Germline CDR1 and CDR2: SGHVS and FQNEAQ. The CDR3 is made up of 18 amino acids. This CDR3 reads CASSLDYLSAANTGELFF. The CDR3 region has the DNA TGTGCCAGCAGCTTAGATTATTTAAGTGCAGCGAACACCGGGGAGCTGTTTTTT. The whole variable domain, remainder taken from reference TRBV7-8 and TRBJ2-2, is GAGVSQSPRYKVAKRGQDVALRCDPISGHVSLFWYQQALGQGPEFLTYFQNEAQLDKSGLPSDRFFAERPEGSVSTLKIQRTQQEDSAVYLCASSLDYLSAANTGELFFGEGSRLTVL.

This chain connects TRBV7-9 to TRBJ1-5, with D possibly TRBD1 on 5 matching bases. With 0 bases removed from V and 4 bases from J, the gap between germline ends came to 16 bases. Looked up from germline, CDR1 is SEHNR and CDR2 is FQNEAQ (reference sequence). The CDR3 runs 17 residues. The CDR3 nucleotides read TGTGCCAGCAGCTTAGCGCCGACCCCGAGGGGAAATCAGCCCCAGCATTTT. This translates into CASSLAPTPRGNQPQHF.

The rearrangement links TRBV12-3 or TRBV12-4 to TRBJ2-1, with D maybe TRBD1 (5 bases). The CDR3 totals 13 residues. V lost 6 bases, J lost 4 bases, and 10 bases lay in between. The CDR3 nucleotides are TGTGCCAGCAGCACTCAGGGATACAATGAGCAGTTCTTC. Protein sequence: CASSTQGYNEQFF.

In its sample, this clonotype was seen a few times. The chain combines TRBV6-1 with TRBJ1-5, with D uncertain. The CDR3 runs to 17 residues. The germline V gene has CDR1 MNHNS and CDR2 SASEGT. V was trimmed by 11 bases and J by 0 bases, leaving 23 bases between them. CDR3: CACLGTATLLSNQPQHF. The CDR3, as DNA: TGTGCCTGCCTCGGCACAGCTACTTTACTTAGCAATCAGCCCCAGCATTTT.

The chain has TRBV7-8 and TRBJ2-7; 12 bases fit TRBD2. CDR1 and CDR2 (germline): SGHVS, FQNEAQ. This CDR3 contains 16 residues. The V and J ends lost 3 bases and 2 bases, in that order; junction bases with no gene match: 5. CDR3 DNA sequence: TGTGCCAGCAGCTTTAACCTAGCGGGGGGGACCTACGAGCAGTACTTC. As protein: CASSFNLAGGTYEQYF. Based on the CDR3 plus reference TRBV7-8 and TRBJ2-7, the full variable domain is GAGVSQSPRYKVAKRGQDVALRCDPISGHVSLFWYQQALGQGPEFLTYFQNEAQLDKSGLPSDRFFAERPEGSVSTLKIQRTQQEDSAVYLCASSFNLAGGTYEQYFGPGTRLTVT.

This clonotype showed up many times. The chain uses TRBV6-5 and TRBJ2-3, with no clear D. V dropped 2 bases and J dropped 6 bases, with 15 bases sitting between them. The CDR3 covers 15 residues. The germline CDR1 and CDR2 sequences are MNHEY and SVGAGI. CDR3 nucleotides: TGTGCCAGCAGTTACGTGCCGAGTGGGCGCGATACGCAGTATTTT. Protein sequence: CASSYVPSGRDTQYF.